One sample yielded the 7 T cell receptor beta chains listed below, sequenced in a study of blood T cell repertoires in COVID-19 (TCRdb year 2020). The library was built by means of the immunoSEQ multiplex PCR assay. The source is immuneACCESS, and TCRdb retained only in-frame sequences with V and J called. Part of the clones is not carried over; for the studies checked, unresolved V genes explain less than half of this, and the remainder is unexplained. In all, the sample holds about 190,000 clones, and 85% to 90% of those were seen once. The ten largest account for approximately 0.64% of the sample. The specimen sequenced was peripheral blood. The receptor set was obtained from a man over 45 with acute or convalescent COVID-19.

The chain combines TRBV9 with TRBJ2-3; 9 nucleotides align to TRBD2. Trimming cost V 4 bases and J 0 bases; bases outside gene matches: 18. The CDR3 covers 20 residues. Germline CDR1 SGDLS, CDR2 YYNGEE. This CDR3 is CASSRRGWRGGAESTDTQYF. In DNA, the CDR3 is TGTGCCAGCAGCCGGCGCGGGTGGCGGGGGGGCGCTGAAAGCACAGATACGCAGTATTTT.

V and J are TRBV2 and TRBJ2-4; D not resolved. V lost 9 bases to trimming and J lost 11 bases, with 17 bases between them. Germline CDR1 is SNHLY and CDR2 is FYNNEI. There are 12 residues in the CDR3. Here the CDR3 DNA reads TGTGCCAGTGGTCCCTTGGGCCAAGTTCAGTACTTC. It yields the protein CASGPLGQVQYF.

Only one count was recorded for this clone. The V call is TRBV5-5, the J call TRBJ2-2; the match to TRBD1 covers 7 bases. The germline V gene has CDR1 SGHKS and CDR2 YYEKEE (reference sequence). The length of the CDR3 is 15 residues. The J segment lost 1 base and the V segment lost 2 bases, leaving 2 bases of the junction unmatched. In DNA form, the CDR3 reads TGTGCCAGCAGCTTTGGGGACAGGAACACCGGGGAGCTGTTTTTT. Its translation: CASSFGDRNTGELFF.

The rearrangement joins TRBV4-1 to TRBJ2-3, with TRBD2 as a possible D gene (6 bases). V lost 4 bases, J lost 4 bases, and 9 bases lay in between. This CDR3 region has 13 residues. Looked up from germline, CDR1 is MGHRA and CDR2 is YSYEKL. The CDR3 DNA sequence: TGCGCCAGCAGCCTGGCGGGGTCAGATACGCAGTATTTT. Its protein is CASSLAGSDTQYF.

The chain couples TRBV7-2 to TRBJ2-7; maybe TRBD2 (5 bases). The V end was cut by 5 bases, the J end by 2 bases, with 13 bases between. The CDR3 loop spans 14 amino acids. The germline V gene encodes CDR1 SGHTA and CDR2 FQGNSA. The CDR3 sequence is CASSLGVGTYEQYV. CDR3 DNA sequence: TGTGCCAGCAGCCTCGGGGTGGGTACCTACGAGCAGTACGTC.

V is TRBV28 and J is TRBJ1-2, with TRBD1 matching over 7 bases. Germline CDR1 and CDR2: MDHEN and SYDVKM. The ends lost 6 bases at V and 8 bases at J; junction bases unmatched: 15. The CDR3 length is 15 residues. CDR3: CASSHPNRGWFGYTF. The CDR3 DNA reads as TGTGCCAGCAGCCACCCTAACAGGGGCTGGTTCGGCTACACCTTC.

The V call is TRBV24-1, the J call TRBJ2-5, with a possible D match to TRBD1 (6 bases). The CDR3 length is 16 residues. Germline-derived CDR1 and CDR2 are KGHDR and SFDVKD. Trimming took 1 base from V and 4 from J, leaving 15 bases between them. The CDR3 bases are TGTGCCACCAGTGATTTTGGACAGAACACTGGAGAGACCCAGTACTTC. Residues: CATSDFGQNTGETQYF.